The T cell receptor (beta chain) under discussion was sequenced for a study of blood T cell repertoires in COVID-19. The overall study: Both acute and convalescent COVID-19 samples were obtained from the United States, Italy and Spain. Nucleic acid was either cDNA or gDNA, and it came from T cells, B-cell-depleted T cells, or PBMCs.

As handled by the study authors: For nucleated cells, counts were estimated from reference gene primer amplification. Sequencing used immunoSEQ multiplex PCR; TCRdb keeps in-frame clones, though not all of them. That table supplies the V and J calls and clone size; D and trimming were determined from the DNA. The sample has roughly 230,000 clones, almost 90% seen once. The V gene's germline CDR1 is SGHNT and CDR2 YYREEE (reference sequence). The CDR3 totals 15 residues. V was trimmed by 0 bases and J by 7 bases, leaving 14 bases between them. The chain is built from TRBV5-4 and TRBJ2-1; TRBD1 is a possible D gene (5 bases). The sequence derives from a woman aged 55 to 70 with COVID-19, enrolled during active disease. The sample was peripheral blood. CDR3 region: CASSLGQSDRNEQFF. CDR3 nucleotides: TGTGCCAGCAGCTTGGGACAGTCCGATCGTAATGAGCAGTTCTTC.